This is a list of T cell receptor beta chains from one sample in a study of PD-1 blockade in classical Hodgkin lymphoma. Sequencing used immunoSEQ multiplex PCR; TCRdb keeps in-frame clones, though not all of them. The profile covers about 22,000 clones, with around 74% appearing a single time and 1% to 1.5% taken by the ten largest. Sample: CD4+ T cells from blood, taken before the fourth cycle of nivolumab. These receptors all come from a human donor with classical Hodgkin lymphoma. Both conserved end residues are part of each CDR3. The D gene is left open where the match is weak. Clone size appears in some rows only: once, few, many, or a class for an expanded clone.

cdr3_aa: CASSSRGGMNTEAFF; cdr3_nt: TGTGCCAGTAGTTCACGGGGAGGAATGAACACTGAAGCTTTCTTT; j_call: TRBJ1-1; clone_size: NA; v_call: TRBV19; d_call: NA
cdr3_aa: CSAKFPDGYTF; cdr3_nt: TGCAGTGCTAAATTCCCTGACGGCTACACCTTC; j_call: TRBJ1-2; clone_size: NA; v_call: TRBV20-1; d_call: NA
cdr3_aa: CASSQYTWGGYGYTF; cdr3_nt: TGTGCCAGCAGCCAATATACATGGGGGGGCTATGGCTACACCTTC; j_call: TRBJ1-2; clone_size: few; v_call: TRBV7-2; d_call: NA
cdr3_aa: CAINPGTQLGGYTF; cdr3_nt: TGTGCCATCAATCCCGGGACACAATTGGGGGGCTACACCTTC; j_call: TRBJ1-2; clone_size: few; v_call: TRBV10-3; d_call: NA
cdr3_aa: CASSFLGDSPLHF; cdr3_nt: TGTGCCAGCAGTTTCCTCGGGGATTCACCCCTCCACTTT; j_call: TRBJ1-6; clone_size: NA; v_call: TRBV27; d_call: NA
cdr3_aa: CASSLGGMNTEAFF; cdr3_nt: TGTGCCAGCAGCTTGGGAGGAATGAACACTGAAGCTTTCTTT; j_call: TRBJ1-1; clone_size: NA; v_call: TRBV7-2; d_call: NA
cdr3_aa: CASSPLGTENSPLHF; cdr3_nt: TGTGCCAGCTCACCATTGGGAACAGAGAATTCACCCCTCCACTTT; j_call: TRBJ1-6; clone_size: few; v_call: TRBV18; d_call: NA
cdr3_aa: CATSRAGTGKTNYGYTF; cdr3_nt: TGTGCCACCAGCAGAGCCGGGACAGGGAAAACTAACTATGGCTACACCTTC; j_call: TRBJ1-2; clone_size: NA; v_call: TRBV15; d_call: TRBD1
cdr3_aa: CASSLVAGPNYGYTF; cdr3_nt: TGTGCCAGCAGCTTAGTGGCGGGACCTAACTATGGCTACACCTTC; j_call: TRBJ1-2; clone_size: few; v_call: TRBV7-9; d_call: NA
cdr3_aa: CASNGQTYSNQPQHF; cdr3_nt: TGTGCCAGCAATGGACAGACTTATAGCAATCAGCCCCAGCATTTT; j_call: TRBJ1-5; clone_size: NA; v_call: TRBV2; d_call: NA
cdr3_aa: CASTPGQLSYEQYF; cdr3_nt: TGTGCCAGCACTCCGGGACAGCTTTCCTACGAGCAGTACTTC; j_call: TRBJ2-7; clone_size: few; v_call: TRBV2; d_call: TRBD1
cdr3_aa: CAGGEPNSSGNTIYF; cdr3_nt: TGTGCCGGAGGGGAACCCAATAGCTCTGGAAACACCATATATTTT; j_call: TRBJ1-3; clone_size: NA; v_call: TRBV2; d_call: NA
cdr3_aa: CASSARTGMAGELFF; cdr3_nt: TGTGCCAGCAGTGCGCGGACGGGGATGGCCGGGGAGCTGTTTTTT; j_call: TRBJ2-2; clone_size: NA; v_call: TRBV25-1; d_call: NA
cdr3_aa: CASSEASGGAEQFF; cdr3_nt: TGTGCCAGCAGTGAGGCTAGCGGGGGGGCCGAGCAGTTCTTC; j_call: TRBJ2-1; clone_size: NA; v_call: TRBV2; d_call: TRBD2
cdr3_aa: CASSTSGGNTGELFF; cdr3_nt: TGTGCCAGCAGTACTAGCGGGGGGAACACCGGGGAGCTGTTTTTT; j_call: TRBJ2-2; clone_size: NA; v_call: TRBV2; d_call: TRBD2
cdr3_aa: CASSAGRFNQPQHF; cdr3_nt: TGTGCCAGCAGCGCGGGACGGTTCAATCAGCCCCAGCATTTT; j_call: TRBJ1-5; clone_size: NA; v_call: TRBV7-2; d_call: NA
cdr3_aa: CASSAERDTGRIPDIYF; cdr3_nt: TGTGCCAGCAGTGCCGAACGCGATACAGGGAGGATTCCTGATATATATTTT; j_call: TRBJ1-3; clone_size: NA; v_call: TRBV28; d_call: NA
cdr3_aa: CASSKASQTLLNTEAFF; cdr3_nt: TGTGCCAGCAGCAAAGCATCACAGACCTTACTGAACACTGAAGCTTTCTTT; j_call: TRBJ1-1; clone_size: once; v_call: TRBV21-1; d_call: NA
cdr3_aa: CASSARDRGRNQPQHF; cdr3_nt: TGTGCCAGTAGTGCCCGGGACAGGGGTCGCAATCAGCCCCAGCATTTT; j_call: TRBJ1-5; clone_size: NA; v_call: TRBV19; d_call: TRBD1
cdr3_aa: CASNPWADGNTIYF; cdr3_nt: TGCGCCAGCAACCCTTGGGCTGATGGAAACACCATATATTTT; j_call: TRBJ1-3; clone_size: NA; v_call: TRBV5-1; d_call: NA
cdr3_aa: CSVGQPKGTDTQYF; cdr3_nt: TGCAGCGTTGGACAGCCAAAGGGCACAGATACGCAGTATTTT; j_call: TRBJ2-3; clone_size: NA; v_call: TRBV29-1; d_call: NA
cdr3_aa: CARSLYVYEQYF; cdr3_nt: TGTGCCAGAAGCTTGTATGTGTACGAGCAGTACTTC; j_call: TRBJ2-7; clone_size: NA; v_call: TRBV5-3; d_call: NA
cdr3_aa: CASSYSQGIDYEQYF; cdr3_nt: TGTGCCAGCAGTTACTCCCAGGGGATAGACTACGAGCAGTACTTC; j_call: TRBJ2-7; clone_size: NA; v_call: TRBV6-5; d_call: NA
cdr3_aa: CASSYAGSSYEQYF; cdr3_nt: TGTGCCAGCAGTTACGCGGGGAGCTCCTACGAGCAGTACTTC; j_call: TRBJ2-7; clone_size: NA; v_call: TRBV6-5; d_call: NA
cdr3_aa: CASSHLQGTSGGPQFF; cdr3_nt: TGTGCCAGCAGCCACCTACAAGGGACTAGCGGGGGGCCGCAGTTCTTC; j_call: TRBJ2-1; clone_size: few; v_call: TRBV5-4; d_call: TRBD2
cdr3_aa: CASSKTGRTEAFF; cdr3_nt: TGTGCCAGTAGTAAGACAGGTAGGACTGAAGCTTTCTTT; j_call: TRBJ1-1; clone_size: NA; v_call: TRBV19; d_call: NA
cdr3_aa: CASSLWLGGSHQPQHF; cdr3_nt: TGTGCCAGCAGTTTATGGTTGGGCGGTAGTCATCAGCCCCAGCATTTT; j_call: TRBJ1-5; clone_size: NA; v_call: TRBV28; d_call: NA
cdr3_aa: CASSGQVSSYEQYF; cdr3_nt: TGTGCCAGTAGCGGACAGGTGAGCTCCTACGAGCAGTACTTC; j_call: TRBJ2-7; clone_size: NA; v_call: TRBV19; d_call: TRBD1
cdr3_aa: CASSLSGAGNQPQHF; cdr3_nt: TGCGCCAGCAGCTTGTCAGGGGCCGGCAATCAGCCCCAGCATTTT; j_call: TRBJ1-5; clone_size: NA; v_call: TRBV5-1; d_call: NA
cdr3_aa: CATSLGRNNEKLFF; cdr3_nt: TGTGCCACCAGCCTGGGACGGAATAATGAAAAACTGTTTTTT; j_call: TRBJ1-4; clone_size: NA; v_call: TRBV15; d_call: NA
cdr3_aa: CASSLGPQETQYF; cdr3_nt: TGTGCCAGCAGCTTAGGGCCGCAAGAGACCCAGTACTTC; j_call: TRBJ2-5; clone_size: NA; v_call: TRBV7-3; d_call: NA
cdr3_aa: CASSRLNTGELFF; cdr3_nt: TGTGCCAGCAGCCGCCTTAACACCGGGGAGCTGTTTTTT; j_call: TRBJ2-2; clone_size: few; v_call: TRBV11-3; d_call: NA
cdr3_aa: CASSQEAGMNSPLHF; cdr3_nt: TGCGCCAGCAGCCAAGAGGCCGGGATGAATTCACCCCTCCACTTT; j_call: TRBJ1-6; clone_size: NA; v_call: TRBV4-3; d_call: NA
cdr3_aa: CACQMNTEAFF; cdr3_nt: TGTGCCTGTCAAATGAACACTGAAGCTTTCTTT; j_call: TRBJ1-1; clone_size: NA; v_call: TRBV30; d_call: NA
cdr3_aa: CAWTVAASGPETQYF; cdr3_nt: TGTGCCTGGACCGTGGCGGCTAGCGGACCAGAGACCCAGTACTTC; j_call: TRBJ2-5; clone_size: NA; v_call: TRBV30; d_call: TRBD2
cdr3_aa: CASSRGGSEKLFF; cdr3_nt: TGCGCCAGCAGCCGAGGGGGGAGTGAAAAACTGTTTTTT; j_call: TRBJ1-4; clone_size: NA; v_call: TRBV5-1; d_call: NA
cdr3_aa: CASSPHFNYGYTF; cdr3_nt: TGTGCCAGCTCACCACATTTCAACTATGGCTACACCTTC; j_call: TRBJ1-2; clone_size: NA; v_call: TRBV18; d_call: NA
cdr3_aa: CASSHTQGQNEKLFF; cdr3_nt: TGTGCCAGCAGCCATACTCAGGGACAGAATGAAAAACTGTTTTTT; j_call: TRBJ1-4; clone_size: NA; v_call: TRBV5-4; d_call: TRBD1
cdr3_aa: CASSFSSNSGGRQFF; cdr3_nt: TGTGCCAGCAGCTTCTCTTCAAACTCTGGCGGGAGGCAGTTCTTC; j_call: TRBJ2-1; clone_size: NA; v_call: TRBV7-2; d_call: TRBD2
cdr3_aa: CASSYSIQGVSPLHF; cdr3_nt: TGTGCCAGCAGTTACTCGATCCAGGGGGTCTCACCCCTCCACTTT; j_call: TRBJ1-6; clone_size: NA; v_call: TRBV6-5; d_call: TRBD1
cdr3_aa: CASSLEGAASYNEQFF; cdr3_nt: TGTGCCAGCAGTTTAGAAGGAGCAGCCTCCTACAATGAGCAGTTCTTC; j_call: TRBJ2-1; clone_size: NA; v_call: TRBV28; d_call: NA
cdr3_aa: CASSPLGSTGELFF; cdr3_nt: TGTGCCAGCAGCCCTCTGGGAAGCACCGGGGAGCTGTTTTTT; j_call: TRBJ2-2; clone_size: NA; v_call: TRBV4-2; d_call: NA
cdr3_aa: CAWSGWGRRTGELFF; cdr3_nt: TGTGCCTGGTCGGGGTGGGGCCGACGGACCGGGGAGCTGTTTTTT; j_call: TRBJ2-2; clone_size: NA; v_call: TRBV30; d_call: NA
cdr3_aa: CASSLGQGRGADTQYF; cdr3_nt: TGTGCCAGCAGCTTGGGGCAGGGTCGGGGTGCAGATACGCAGTATTTT; j_call: TRBJ2-3; clone_size: NA; v_call: TRBV5-8; d_call: NA
cdr3_aa: CASSARLPHGGELFF; cdr3_nt: TGTGCCAGCAGTGCTCGGCTACCACACGGGGGGGAGCTGTTTTTT; j_call: TRBJ2-2; clone_size: NA; v_call: TRBV2; d_call: NA
cdr3_aa: CASSLGVKGRENTEAFF; cdr3_nt: TGTGCCAGCAGCTTAGGGGTTAAGGGCAGGGAGAACACTGAAGCTTTCTTT; j_call: TRBJ1-1; clone_size: few; v_call: TRBV7-9; d_call: NA
cdr3_aa: CASSLGRGVDSPLHF; cdr3_nt: TGCGCCAGCAGCTTGGGACGTGGGGTGGATTCACCCCTCCACTTT; j_call: TRBJ1-6; clone_size: once; v_call: TRBV5-1; d_call: NA
cdr3_aa: CAISGETGFEKLFF; cdr3_nt: TGTGCCATCAGTGGTGAGACAGGGTTTGAAAAACTGTTTTTT; j_call: TRBJ1-4; clone_size: NA; v_call: TRBV10-3; d_call: TRBD1
cdr3_aa: CASSIYRGRNTEAFF; cdr3_nt: TGTGCCAGCAGCATATACAGGGGGCGAAACACTGAAGCTTTCTTT; j_call: TRBJ1-1; clone_size: NA; v_call: TRBV9; d_call: TRBD1
cdr3_aa: CSVSDSTDTQYF; cdr3_nt: TGCAGCGTTTCGGACTCCACAGATACGCAGTATTTT; j_call: TRBJ2-3; clone_size: once; v_call: TRBV29-1; d_call: NA
cdr3_aa: CASSLGVQETQYF; cdr3_nt: TGTGCCAGCAGCTTAGGGGTACAAGAGACCCAGTACTTC; j_call: TRBJ2-5; clone_size: NA; v_call: TRBV11-2; d_call: NA
cdr3_aa: CASSYSSQGSTSEQYF; cdr3_nt: TGTGCCAGCAGTTACTCGAGTCAGGGGAGTACCAGCGAGCAGTACTTC; j_call: TRBJ2-7; clone_size: NA; v_call: TRBV6-6; d_call: NA
cdr3_aa: CASSFGTGVNEQYF; cdr3_nt: TGTGCCAGCAGCTTCGGGACAGGGGTCAACGAGCAGTACTTC; j_call: TRBJ2-7; clone_size: NA; v_call: TRBV7-9; d_call: TRBD1
cdr3_aa: CASSLTGSANEKLFF; cdr3_nt: TGTGCCAGCAGCTTGACAGGGTCGGCTAATGAAAAACTGTTTTTT; j_call: TRBJ1-4; clone_size: NA; v_call: TRBV11-2; d_call: TRBD1
cdr3_aa: CASSTTGLEAEAFF; cdr3_nt: TGCGCCAGCAGCACCACGGGGCTAGAGGCTGAAGCTTTCTTT; j_call: TRBJ1-1; clone_size: NA; v_call: TRBV10-1; d_call: NA
cdr3_aa: CASSLVGYGNEKLFF; cdr3_nt: TGTGCCAGCAGCTTAGTGGGTTACGGTAATGAAAAACTGTTTTTT; j_call: TRBJ1-4; clone_size: NA; v_call: TRBV7-9; d_call: NA
cdr3_aa: CASSRPERETQYF; cdr3_nt: TGTGCCAGCAGCCGCCCGGAGAGGGAGACCCAGTACTTC; j_call: TRBJ2-5; clone_size: once; v_call: TRBV5-4; d_call: NA
cdr3_aa: CASSFKAPRASYGYTF; cdr3_nt: TGTGCCAGCAGCTTTAAGGCCCCTAGGGCCTCCTATGGCTACACCTTC; j_call: TRBJ1-2; clone_size: NA; v_call: TRBV5-8; d_call: NA
cdr3_aa: CASSPRGGSYNEQFF; cdr3_nt: TGTGCCAGCAGCCCCCGGGGGGGCTCCTACAATGAGCAGTTCTTC; j_call: TRBJ2-1; clone_size: NA; v_call: TRBV14; d_call: TRBD2